A single sample gave rise to the 26 T cell receptor beta chains below, sequenced in a study of blood T cell repertoires in COVID-19. TCRdb's table, derived via immunoSEQ multiplex PCR, lists solely in-frame clones and lacks some. The sample holds some 150,000 clones; around 82% are singletons and the top ten take 10% to 15%. The sample comprised peripheral blood. Receptors were obtained from a man aged 55 to 70 with active or convalescent COVID-19.

This clone has a single count. The V gene is TRBV15, the J gene TRBJ2-3; the match to TRBD2 covers 7 bases. The CDR3 has 16 residues. Germline loops: CDR1 LNHNV, CDR2 YYDKDF (reference sequence). Trimming cost V 1 base and J 5 bases; bases outside gene matches: 9. The CDR3 bases are TGTGCCACCAGCAGAGGCGGCGCGGGAGAGGAAGATACGCAGTATTTT. The encoded protein is CATSRGGAGEEDTQYF.

V and J are TRBV24-1 and TRBJ2-7, with no clear D. The germline V and J ends were trimmed by 6 bases and 7 bases, with 18 bases remaining between them. Per germline, CDR1 KGHDR and CDR2 SFDVKD. The CDR3 is made up of 14 amino acids. DNA for the CDR3: TGTGCCACCAGTTCCCCAGGCCCCTCCCCGGAGCAGTACTTC. It yields the protein CATSSPGPSPEQYF.

This clone has more than one count but fewer than ten. The rearrangement links TRBV7-3 to TRBJ2-1; TRBD2 is a possible D gene (6 bases). The CDR3 contains 13 residues. V was trimmed by 3 bases and J by 8 bases, leaving 11 bases between them. The germline CDR1 and CDR2 sequences are SGHTA and FQGTGA. DNA for the CDR3: TGTGCCAGCAGCTTTGGGGGGAGAGATGAGCAGTTCTTC. Its protein product is CASSFGGRDEQFF.

The chain combines TRBV7-6 with TRBJ2-7; D not certain. The length of the CDR3 is 14 residues. In germline, CDR1 is SGHVS, CDR2 FNYEAQ. V was clipped by 5 bases and J by 2 bases, with 13 bases between them. CDR3 nucleotides: TGTGCCAGCAGCCCTAGACCCTTTGCCTACGAGCAGTACTTC. It codes for CASSPRPFAYEQYF.

The sample holds a few counts of this clone. J is TRBJ2-6 and V is TRBV9, with 7 bases matching TRBD2. Per germline, CDR1 SGDLS and CDR2 YYNGEE. The CDR3 totals 17 residues. J lost 2 bases, V lost 2 bases, and 7 bases had no gene match. The CDR3 coding sequence is TGTGCCAGCAGCGTTACCATGGGAGGGACTGGGGCCAACGTCCTGACTTTC. Its protein product is CASSVTMGGTGANVLTF.

This sequence joins TRBV9 and TRBJ2-3, with D perhaps matching TRBD2 (5 bases). Germline CDR1 reads SGDLS; CDR2 reads YYNGEE. The CDR3 consists of 16 residues. Deletions cut 4 bases from V and 2 bases from J, with 17 bases between. In nucleotides, the CDR3 is TGTGCCAGCAGCTTCCTAGCAGACTATTTCACAGATACGCAGTATTTT. The encoded protein is CASSFLADYFTDTQYF.

As for this clone: The same CDR3 also results from other DNA sequences found in this sample. The CDR3 here is CASRGRGSGANVLTF. The CDR3 DNA reads as TGTGCCAGTAGAGGCAGGGGTAGTGGGGCCAACGTCCTGACTTTC. This chain links TRBV19 with TRBJ2-6; TRBD1 is a possible D gene (6 bases). The CDR3 extends over 15 amino acids. The ends were cut back, 6 bases at V and 3 bases at J, with 12 bases in the middle. Germline V gene data show CDR1 as LNHDA and CDR2 as SQIVND (reference sequence).

The chain couples TRBV7-9 to TRBJ2-7; D might be TRBD1 (5 bases). From germline, CDR1 is SEHNR and CDR2 FQNEAQ (reference sequence). The CDR3 runs 18 residues. The V end lost 0 bases, the J end lost 6 bases, and 24 bases lay between the germline ends. CDR3 sequence reads: CASSLATSFGPRQPEQYF. CDR3 DNA: TGTGCCAGCAGCTTAGCTACTTCTTTTGGGCCCCGACAGCCCGAGCAGTACTTC.

This chain connects TRBV12-3 or TRBV12-4 to TRBJ1-1; D remains unclear. This CDR3 comprises 13 residues. Trimming removed 10 bases at V and 1 base at J, with 13 bases between. The CDR3 loop reads CATRGPPNTEAFF. The CDR3 nucleotides read TGTGCCACCCGAGGGCCCCCGAACACTGAAGCTTTCTTT.

The rearrangement joins TRBV29-1 to TRBJ1-1; the D is unclear. V lost 7 bases, J lost 11 bases, and 17 bases lay in between. This CDR3 spans 11 amino acids. CDR1 SQVTM and CDR2 ANQGSEA come from the germline V gene. The CDR3 sequence is CSASEREAAFF. The CDR3 DNA reads TGCAGCGCATCAGAAAGGGAGGCGGCTTTCTTT.

The V and J genes are TRBV11-3 and TRBJ2-7; 8 bases match TRBD2. CDR1 and CDR2 from the germline V gene are SGHNT and YENEEA. The CDR3 has 12 amino acids. Trimming removed 2 bases from V and 6 bases from J; junction bases left unmatched: 0. CDR3 amino acids: CASSLRGGEQYF. CDR3 sequence (DNA): TGTGCCAGCAGCTTACGGGGGGGCGAGCAGTACTTC.

V usage is TRBV11-3 and J usage is TRBJ2-2; 9 bases agree with TRBD1. Unmatched junction bases numbered 6, after V lost 0 bases and J lost 7 bases. Germline-derived CDR1 and CDR2 are SGHNT and YENEEA. The CDR3 runs 16 residues. The CDR3 here is CASSLDAGTGIGELFF. CDR3 in DNA: TGTGCCAGCAGCTTAGATGCGGGGACAGGGATCGGGGAGCTGTTTTTT.

The chain uses TRBV6-1 and TRBJ1-2; D call uncertain. This CDR3 has 13 residues. Trimming shortened V by 2 bases and J by 2 bases, and 6 bases separated the two germline ends. Germline values: CDR1 MNHNS, CDR2 SASEGT. CDR3 residues: CASSESGNYGYTF. In nucleotides, the CDR3 is TGTGCCAGCAGTGAATCGGGGAACTATGGCTACACCTTC.

This rearrangement joins TRBV2 to TRBJ1-3; 7 bases are a match to TRBD1. Germline CDR1 and CDR2: SNHLY and FYNNEI. J lost 7 bases, V lost 0 bases, and 12 bases had no gene match. The length of the CDR3 is 17 residues. The CDR3 is CASSEAPQGDVSNTIYF. The DNA of the CDR3 is TGTGCCAGCAGTGAAGCTCCGCAGGGGGACGTGTCTAACACCATATATTTT.

The V and J genes are TRBV5-8 and TRBJ2-5, with 8 bases lining up with TRBD2. From germline, CDR1 is SGHTS and CDR2 YDEGEE. The CDR3 loop spans 15 amino acids. V shed 5 bases, J shed 5 bases, and the junction held 11 bases outside the gene matches. Here the CDR3 reads CASRLGLGAPETQYF. CDR3 DNA: TGTGCCAGCAGACTGGGACTAGGAGCCCCGGAGACCCAGTACTTC.

The V and J genes are TRBV30 and TRBJ2-5, with D perhaps matching TRBD2 (7 bases). The ends were cut back, 3 bases at V and 5 bases at J, with 13 bases in the middle. This CDR3 has 13 amino acids. Looked up from germline, CDR1 is GTSNPN and CDR2 is SVGIG (reference sequence). The CDR3 sequence is CAWRRGGGETQYF. The DNA of the CDR3 is TGTGCCTGGAGGAGGGGAGGGGGGGAGACCCAGTACTTC.

This clone has just a few counts. The J gene is TRBJ2-5, the V gene TRBV19; maybe TRBD1 (5 bases). Trimming took off 5 bases at V and 4 bases at J, with 23 bases between the two ends. Germline CDR1 is LNHDA and CDR2 is SQIVND (reference sequence). The CDR3 extends over 17 amino acids. This CDR3 is CASSPGPGKYDGETQYF. The CDR3, as DNA: TGTGCCAGTAGTCCCGGCCCAGGGAAGTACGACGGAGAGACCCAGTACTTC. The full variable domain, its missing parts supplied by reference TRBV19 and TRBJ2-5, is DGGITQSPKYLFRKEGQNVTLSCEQNLNHDAMYWYRQDPGQGLRLIYYSQIVNDFQKGDIAEGYSVSREKKESFPLTVTSAQKNPTAFYLCASSPGPGKYDGETQYFGPGTRLLVL.

The V call is TRBV7-2, the J call TRBJ1-6, with 9 bases lining up with TRBD1. CDR1 is SGHTA, CDR2 FQGNSA, per germline. The CDR3 contains 17 residues. The V segment lost 4 bases and the J segment 4 bases; nucleotides outside the gene matches: 8. The CDR3 DNA follows: TGTGCCAGCAGCTCCGGGGAGGGGACAGGGTATAATTCACCCCTCCACTTT. Amino acids: CASSSGEGTGYNSPLHF.

V usage is TRBV5-1 and J usage is TRBJ1-4; D gene ambiguous. Germline CDR1 is SGHRS and CDR2 is YFSETQ. The CDR3 has 13 residues. The V and J ends lost 4 bases and 15 bases respectively, with 19 bases between them. CDR3 bases: TGCGCCAGCAGCCCTTATGGTCGGGAAGGTTTGTTTTTT. It specifies CASSPYGREGLFF.

The rearrangement uses TRBV18 and TRBJ2-7, with D possibly matching TRBD1 (6 bases). Trimming took off 6 bases at V and 2 bases at J, with 8 bases between the two ends. Germline CDR1 and CDR2: KGHSH and LQKENI. This CDR3 has 12 amino acids. DNA of the CDR3: TGTGCCAGCTCCCACAGGGCCTACGAGCAGTACTTC. This translates into CASSHRAYEQYF.

This chain joins TRBV5-1 and TRBJ1-2, with 7 bases fitting TRBD1. The junction had 3 bases not matched to a gene; V was cut back by 0 bases and J by 7 bases. The germline CDR1 and CDR2 sequences are SGHRS and YFSETQ. CDR3 length: 13 residues. The CDR3 loop reads CASSLVTGIGYTF. The CDR3 DNA follows: TGCGCCAGCAGCTTGGTGACAGGGATTGGCTACACCTTC.

CDR3 region: CASSPRDPTGNTEAFF. The CDR3 DNA is TGCGCCAGCAGCCCCCGTGACCCGACAGGGAACACTGAAGCTTTCTTT. The chain employs TRBV5-1 and TRBJ1-1, with a possible D match to TRBD1 (6 bases). Germline loops: CDR1 SGHRS, CDR2 YFSETQ. V lost 4 bases and J lost 1, with 17 bases in between. The CDR3 spans 16 residues.

This chain links TRBV28 with TRBJ2-1, with D uncertain. The V gene's germline CDR1 is MDHEN and CDR2 SYDVKM. The CDR3 consists of 12 residues. V dropped 5 bases and J dropped 6 bases, with 8 bases sitting between them. The CDR3 coding sequence is TGTGCCAGCAGTCTCCGTATCAATGAGCAGTTCTTC. Translated, it gives CASSLRINEQFF.

This chain connects TRBV28 to TRBJ2-7; a weak D match, TRBD2 (5 bases). V was shortened by 5 bases and J by 0 bases, with 11 bases between the two germline ends. This CDR3 spans 14 amino acids. Germline loops: CDR1 MDHEN, CDR2 SYDVKM. The CDR3 region has the DNA TGTGCCAGCAGTCCACCCCGGGGCTCCTACGAGCAGTACTTC. It codes for CASSPPRGSYEQYF. Full variable domain (missing parts from reference TRBV28 and TRBJ2-7): DVKVTQSSRYLVKRTGEKVFLECVQDMDHENMFWYRQDPGLGLRLIYFSYDVKMKEKGDIPEGYSVSREKKERFSLILESASTNQTSMYLCASSPPRGSYEQYFGPGTRLTVT.

The rearrangement uses TRBV7-2 and TRBJ1-1, with D tentatively TRBD1 (5 bases). Per germline, CDR1 SGHTA and CDR2 FQGNSA. The CDR3 loop spans 15 amino acids. V shed 1 base and J shed 4 bases, with 13 bases lying between them. CDR3 protein: CASSLVGQGTTEAFF. CDR3 in DNA: TGTGCCAGCAGCTTAGTCGGGCAGGGAACCACTGAAGCTTTCTTT.

The V and J genes are TRBV5-4 and TRBJ2-7, with D possibly being TRBD2 (6 bases). CDR1 and CDR2 (germline): SGHNT, YYREEE (reference sequence). The length of the CDR3 is 13 residues. Deletions cut 0 bases from V and 3 bases from J, with 7 bases between. The CDR3 here is CASSLEEGYEQYF. CDR3 DNA: TGTGCCAGCAGCTTGGAGGAGGGCTACGAGCAGTACTTC.